The T cell receptor beta chain described here comes from a study of T-cell memory formation after mild COVID-19. The CDR3 is made up of 14 amino acids. Germline CDR1 is LGHNA and CDR2 is YSLEER. Trimming took 4 bases from V and 7 from J, leaving 16 bases between them. Employing constant-segment primers, 5'RACE generated TCR alpha and TCR beta cDNA libraries bearing sample barcodes and UMIs. TCRdb processed the 5' RACE reads anew with MiXCR; each CDR3 protein has one entry. The sample shows some 190,000 distinct CDR3 sequences, around 17% of them seen only once. This clonotype was recorded a few times.

The sequencing sample was made of PBMCs or a T cell subset sorted from them (not recorded which). This TCR came from an adult woman who had mild COVID-19 (a few samples of this study predate the infection). Cell type and time point are not known. V and J are TRBV4-3 and TRBJ1-2, with a weak D call TRBD1 (5 bases). CDR3 sequence reads: CASSPYPGRGGYTF. The CDR3 nucleotides are TGCGCCAGCAGCCCTTACCCAGGGCGCGGTGGCTACACCTTC.